Following are 9 T cell receptor beta chains from one sample sequenced in a study of blood T cell repertoires in COVID-19. TCRdb's table, derived via immunoSEQ multiplex PCR, lists solely in-frame clones and lacks some. The sample consists of approximately 54,000 clones, around 86% of them appearing once. Sequenced sample: peripheral blood. Receptors were obtained from a human donor in a cohort sampled during active COVID-19.

The chain couples TRBV10-3 to TRBJ2-5; D is unclear. The germline V gene encodes CDR1 ENHRY and CDR2 SYGVKD. This CDR3 has 15 amino acids. Deletions cut 3 bases from V and 2 bases from J, with 13 bases between. The CDR3 loop reads CAISENGERQETQYF. The DNA for the CDR3 is TGTGCCATCAGTGAAAATGGAGAGCGACAAGAGACCCAGTACTTC.

V and J are TRBV6-2 or TRBV6-3 and TRBJ1-5, with D maybe TRBD1 (5 bases). The V gene's germline CDR1 is MNHEY and CDR2 SVGEGT. Trimming took 2 bases from V and 2 from J, leaving 16 bases between them. The CDR3 is 17 residues long. Here the CDR3 reads CASSYRVGGGGNQPQHF. The CDR3, as DNA: TGTGCCAGCAGTTACCGCGTGGGGGGTGGGGGCAATCAGCCCCAGCATTTT.

The chain links TRBV30 to TRBJ1-4, with D possibly being TRBD1 (5 bases). The CDR3 has 17 amino acids. Germline lookup yields CDR1 GTSNPN and CDR2 SVGIG (reference sequence). V was cut by 0 bases and J by 5 bases, with 19 bases left in between. As DNA, the CDR3 is TGTGCCTGGAGTGTATCGAGGACAAACCTACGAAATGAAAAACTGTTTTTT. Its translation: CAWSVSRTNLRNEKLFF. Together with reference TRBV30 and TRBJ1-4, the CDR3 gives the full variable domain: SQTIHQWPATLVQPVGSPLSLECTVEGTSNPNLYWYRQAAGRGLQLLFYSVGIGQISSEVPQNLSASRPQDRQFILSSKKLLLSDSGFYLCAWSVSRTNLRNEKLFFGSGTQLSVL.

The rearrangement links TRBV19 to TRBJ1-2, with a weak D call TRBD1 (6 bases). Germline V gene data show CDR1 as LNHDA and CDR2 as SQIVND (reference sequence). The CDR3 contains 16 residues. Trimming pared 7 bases from V and 2 bases from J, leaving 20 bases between. Here the CDR3 reads CASTDRRPTVNYGYTF. CDR3 nucleotides: TGTGCCAGTACCGACAGGAGACCGACCGTCAACTATGGCTACACCTTC.

This clone has just one count. This chain connects TRBV3-1 (or the pseudogene TRBV3-2) to TRBJ2-7; D is uncertain. This CDR3 is 12 amino acids long. Trimming removed 2 bases from V and 7 bases from J, with 9 bases in between. The germline V gene encodes CDR1 LGHDT and CDR2 YNNKEL (reference sequence). CDR3 coding DNA: TGTGCCAGCAGCCAAACCGGGTGGGAGCAGTACTTC. Residues: CASSQTGWEQYF.

The chain links TRBV5-1 to TRBJ2-3; 9 nucleotides match TRBD2. The length of the CDR3 is 15 residues. CDR1 is SGHRS and CDR2 is YFSETQ in the germline V gene. V lost 5 bases to trimming and J lost 2 bases; unmatched junction nucleotides: 6. CDR3 protein: CASRAGGRTTDTQYF. CDR3 DNA sequence: TGCGCCAGCAGGGCGGGGGGGCGAACCACAGATACGCAGTATTTT. The entire variable domain, with the rest obtained from reference TRBV5-1 and TRBJ2-3, is as follows: KAGVTQTPRYLIKTRGQQVTLSCSPISGHRSVSWYQQTPGQGLQFLFEYFSETQRNKGNFPGRFSGRQFSNSRSEMNVSTLELGDSALYLCASRAGGRTTDTQYFGPGTRLTVL.

This clone was seen a single time. The chain couples TRBV7-2 to TRBJ1-1; 7 bases map to TRBD1. Germline V gene lookup returns CDR1 SGHTA and CDR2 FQGNSA. The CDR3 sequence is 15 residues long. J gave up 5 bases and V 5 bases, and 11 bases lay outside the gene matches. The CDR3 protein is CASSQFTGVGTEAFF. CDR3 in DNA: TGTGCCAGCAGCCAATTTACAGGGGTGGGAACTGAAGCTTTCTTT.

J is TRBJ1-2 and V is TRBV19; D call uncertain. The CDR3 loop spans 13 amino acids. Trimming removed 2 bases from V and 4 bases from J, with 8 bases in between. The germline V gene encodes CDR1 LNHDA and CDR2 SQIVND (reference sequence). The CDR3 nucleotides read TGTGCCAGTAGTATAAGAGAGGGCTATGGCTACACCTTC. Translated: CASSIREGYGYTF.

The chain couples TRBV13 to TRBJ2-3, with 10 bases that match TRBD2. This CDR3 has 15 residues. Germline V gives CDR1 PRHDT, CDR2 FYEKMQ (reference sequence). V was pared by 5 bases and J by 6 bases, with 8 bases of the junction left unmatched. The CDR3 DNA is TGTGCCAGCAGCAAGCGGGAGGGCGTACCCGATACGCAGTATTTT. Translated: CASSKREGVPDTQYF.